Shown below are 15 T cell receptor beta chains from a single sample sequenced in a study of human T cells and chemical hapten exposure. Described time point: patch test 3, about 24 weeks after DPC sensitization. Treatment described: therapeutic diphenylcyclopropenone sensitization with weekly scalp DPC. Each CDR3 protein gets one entry after TCRdb re-called the RACE reads with MiXCR. The repertoire holds around 150,000 distinct CDR3 sequences, with about a quarter as singletons. Here the sequenced sample was whole blood, taken in connection with sensitization to the hapten diphenylcyclopropenone (DPC). These receptors were collected from a woman between 18 and 29 years old with alopecia areata. Some clones in this sample may be carry-over from other donors' samples.

This clonotype appeared a few times. The V gene is TRBV20-1, the J gene TRBJ1-4, with D unresolved. This CDR3 spans 14 amino acids. Germline V gene lookup returns CDR1 DFQATT and CDR2 SNEGSKA (reference sequence). Trimming took 4 bases from V and 0 from J, leaving 9 bases between them. The DNA for the CDR3 is TGCAGTGCTACCCCAGATGCAACTAATGAAAAACTGTTTTTT. Protein: CSATPDATNEKLFF.

This clonotype was detected only a few times. V gene TRBV12-3 or TRBV12-4 combines with J gene TRBJ2-7; TRBD2 agrees at 8 bases. V dropped 7 bases and J dropped 2; count of bases not matched to a gene: 7. The CDR3 is 14 residues long. The CDR3 region is CASTGGGAAYEQYF. CDR3 in DNA: TGTGCCAGCACCGGGGGGGGGGCAGCCTACGAGCAGTACTTC.

This clonotype was seen a handful of times. The rearrangement joins TRBV6-2 or TRBV6-3 to TRBJ1-1; D gene unclear. The V gene's germline CDR1 is MNHEY and CDR2 SVGEGT. Between the trimmed V and J ends, which lost 2 bases and 4 bases, there was a span of 8 bases. CDR3 length equals 13 residues. CDR3 region: CASSYGSPTEAFF. The CDR3 coding sequence is TGTGCCAGCAGTTACGGCAGCCCCACTGAAGCTTTCTTT.

The chain carries TRBV21-1 and TRBJ1-1. TRBV21-1 is tagged as a pseudogene. The CDR3 runs to 14 residues. CDR3 nucleotide sequence: TGTGCCAGCAGCACGGTAAGAAGAGACACTGAAGCTTTCTTT. Translated, it gives CASSTVRRDTEAFF.

This clonotype was counted between two and nine times. The chain links TRBV29-1 to TRBJ1-2, with unresolved D. V lost 4 bases and J 4 bases, leaving 10 bases between the germline ends. CDR1 SQVTM and CDR2 ANQGSEA come from the germline V gene. The CDR3 is made up of 12 amino acids. The CDR3 coding sequence is TGCAGCGTTGTGGGCAGCCTCTATGGCTACACCTTC. It specifies CSVVGSLYGYTF.

The V and J genes are TRBV18 and TRBJ1-6; D perhaps matches TRBD1 (6 bases). The V end lost 4 bases, the J end lost 8 bases, and 18 bases lay between the germline ends. Germline CDR1 and CDR2: KGHSH and LQKENI. The CDR3 sequence is 16 residues long. CDR3 nucleotide sequence: TGTGCCAGCTCACTCCTCGACAGGCCCCGGGATTCACCCCTCCACTTT. This translates into CASSLLDRPRDSPLHF.

The rearrangement joins TRBV11-2 to TRBJ2-2; D uncertain. Trimming pared 3 bases from V and 6 bases from J, leaving 14 bases between. The CDR3 loop spans 15 amino acids. The germline V gene encodes CDR1 SGHAT and CDR2 FQNNGV. CDR3 nucleotides: TGTGCCAGCAGCTTGGAAGGTCTCGGCTCCGGGGAGCTGTTTTTT. This encodes CASSLEGLGSGELFF.

The chain is built from TRBV11-1 and TRBJ2-1; no definite D call. Germline CDR1 SGHAT, CDR2 FQDESV (reference sequence). The CDR3 totals 15 residues. Trimming removed 4 bases from V and 6 bases from J, with 16 bases in between. CDR3 region: CASSSQSLVTNEQFF. The CDR3 region has the DNA TGTGCCAGCAGCTCTCAAAGTCTAGTCACCAATGAGCAGTTCTTC.

The J gene is TRBJ2-3, the V gene TRBV5-4; no definite D call. CDR1 is SGHNT and CDR2 is YYREEE in the germline V gene (reference sequence). The CDR3 extends over 13 amino acids. Trimming pared 4 bases from V and 1 base from J, leaving 7 bases between. For the CDR3, the DNA is TGTGCCAGCAGCCTAACCCGCACAGATACGCAGTATTTT. Translated, it gives CASSLTRTDTQYF.

This rearrangement joins TRBV11-1 to TRBJ2-7, with 9 bases lining up with TRBD1. The germline CDR1 and CDR2 sequences are SGHAT and FQDESV (reference sequence). With 5 bases clipped from V and 1 base from J, the junction kept 12 bases outside the gene matches. The CDR3 length is 17 residues. The CDR3 loop is CASSINYPGQGSYEQYF. CDR3 nucleotides: TGTGCCAGCAGCATAAATTATCCGGGACAGGGATCCTACGAGCAGTACTTC. Using reference TRBV11-1 and TRBJ2-7 for the parts outside the CDR3, the full variable domain is EAEVAQSPRYKITEKSQAVAFWCDPISGHATLYWYRQILGQGPELLVQFQDESVVDDSQLPKDRFSAERLKGVDSTLKIQPAELGDSAMYLCASSINYPGQGSYEQYFGPGTRLTVT.

The rearrangement links TRBV9 to TRBJ1-3; weak D call: TRBD1 (5 bases). V lost 7 bases to trimming and J lost 4 bases, with 12 bases between them. The CDR3 has 13 amino acids. The germline CDR1 and CDR2 sequences are SGDLS and YYNGEE. The CDR3: CASGPGPGNTIYF. The CDR3 nucleotides are TGTGCCAGCGGCCCGGGGCCAGGAAACACCATATATTTT.

This sequence joins TRBV4-1 and TRBJ1-2; D is possibly TRBD1 (5 bases). Germline V gene lookup returns CDR1 MGHRA and CDR2 YSYEKL. V lost 1 base to trimming and J lost 4 bases, with 16 bases between them. This CDR3 is built from 16 residues. CDR3 DNA sequence: TGCGCCAGCAGCCAAGGGGGGACTCTAACTTTCTATGGCTACACCTTC. Translated, it gives CASSQGGTLTFYGYTF.

The chain recombines TRBV24-1 with TRBJ2-5; a possible D gene is TRBD1 (5 bases). The CDR3 contains 13 residues. Germline V gene lookup returns CDR1 KGHDR and CDR2 SFDVKD. The V end was cut by 5 bases, the J end by 5 bases, with 11 bases between. This CDR3 reads CATSVGQSETQYF. The CDR3 DNA is TGTGCCACCAGTGTGGGGCAGTCGGAGACCCAGTACTTC.

The chain recombines TRBV7-2 with TRBJ2-3; no definite D call. The germline V gene has CDR1 SGHTA and CDR2 FQGNSA. The CDR3 totals 13 residues. V gave up 3 bases and J gave up 5 bases, with 9 bases separating them. Here the CDR3 DNA reads TGTGCCAGCAGCTTGATGCCCCAAGATACGCAGTATTTT. Encoded protein: CASSLMPQDTQYF.

The chain has TRBV5-1 and TRBJ2-3, with a weak D call TRBD1 (5 bases). The CDR3 length is 14 residues. From germline, CDR1 is SGHRS and CDR2 YFSETQ. V lost 1 base to trimming and J lost 3 bases, with 9 bases between them. CDR3 sequence (DNA): TGCGCCAGCAGCTTGTCTCAGGGTACAGATACGCAGTATTTT. It is translated as CASSLSQGTDTQYF.